This T cell receptor beta chain was documented in a study of early T cells in non-severe SARS-CoV-2 infection. Study overall: Bulk RNA from unsorted whole blood was sequenced; chains were unpaired. Findings and caveats of the study: Matches to VDJdb favored anti-spike CD8 responses and missed private and CD4 specificities.

Attachment of unique molecular identifiers to individual cDNA molecules was performed. TCRdb itself ran the 5' RACE reads through MiXCR, one entry per CDR3 protein. The repertoire holds approximately 23,000 distinct CDR3 sequences, with around 4% as singletons. The CDR3 is 14 residues long. The V gene's germline CDR1 is DFQATT and CDR2 SNEGSKA (reference sequence). V was shortened by 3 bases and J by 1 base, with 12 bases between the two germline ends. This clonotype appeared many times. Its antigen is unknown. The rearrangement joins TRBV20-1 to TRBJ1-1; D unclear. The specimen sequenced was whole blood. The TCR was taken from an adult who was a healthcare worker with PCR-confirmed SARS-CoV-2 infection or an uninfected control (not recorded which). The CDR3 loop reads CSARKGSRNTEAFF. CDR3 bases: TGCAGTGCTAGGAAGGGCAGTCGGAACACTGAAGCTTTCTTT.